In this sample, the clone carrying this TCR beta chain turned up a few times. This sample was taken from a study of blood T cell repertoires in COVID-19. For the study at large: Spain, Italy and the United States supplied samples that represented acute and convalescent COVID-19. T cells, B-cell-depleted T cells, or PBMCs provided the cDNA or gDNA that served as material.

Authors' methods: Nucleated cell number was recorded as an estimate derived from reference gene primer amplification. Data came from immunoSEQ multiplex PCR; TCRdb stores just in-frame clones and leaves some out. Clone size and V and J calls were adopted from that table, with D and trimming inferred from the DNA. Here the sample spans 130,000 to 150,000 clones, 84% being singletons. The V and J ends lost 1 base and 9 bases respectively, with 13 bases between them. CDR3 length: 14 residues. Germline V gives CDR1 SEHNR, CDR2 FQNEAQ (reference sequence). The sequenced material came from peripheral blood. This chain uses TRBV7-9 with TRBJ2-1, with D possibly being TRBD1 (6 bases). The clonotype was recovered from a man aged 60 to 69 with active or convalescent COVID-19. This CDR3 is CASSLGRGDGEQFF. CDR3 nucleotides: TGTGCCAGCAGCTTAGGCAGGGGTGACGGTGAGCAGTTCTTC.